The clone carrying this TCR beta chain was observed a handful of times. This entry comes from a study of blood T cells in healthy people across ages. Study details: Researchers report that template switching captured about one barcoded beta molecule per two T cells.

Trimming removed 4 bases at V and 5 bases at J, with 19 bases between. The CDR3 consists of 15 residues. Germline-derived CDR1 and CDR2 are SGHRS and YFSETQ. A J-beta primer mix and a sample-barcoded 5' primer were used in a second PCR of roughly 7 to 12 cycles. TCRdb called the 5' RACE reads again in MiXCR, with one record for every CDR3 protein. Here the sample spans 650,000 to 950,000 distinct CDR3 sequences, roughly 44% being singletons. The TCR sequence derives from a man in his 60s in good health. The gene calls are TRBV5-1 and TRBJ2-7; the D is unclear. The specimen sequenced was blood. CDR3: CASSPSAGPLDEQYF. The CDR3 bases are TGCGCCAGCAGCCCCTCGGCAGGTCCGCTGGACGAGCAGTACTTC.